The T cell receptor (beta chain) described here comes from a study of T-cell reconstitution after alpha-beta-depleted transplantation in children (dated by TCRdb to the mid-2010s). About the investigation overall: T-cell immune reconstitution after TCRalphabeta/CD19-depleted allogeneic hematopoietic cell transplantation in children was quantitatively tracked in the study by means of TCR repertoire profiling. The full study reports these points: The frequencies of hyperexpanded clones fell over the following months, and after one year, T-cell counts and TCRbeta diversity were mostly attributed to newly produced T cells. In some patients, the high TCRbeta diversity seen at day 60 was put down to recipient T cells and intrathymic progenitors that had survived conditioning. Apparently early alphabetaT-cell count recovery about two months after transplant reportedly relied on only several hundred rapidly expanded clones derived from non-depleted graft cells.

The germline V gene (reference sequence) provides CDR1 DFQATT and CDR2 SNEGSKA. The cysteine opens and the phenylalanine closes a CDR3 of 13 amino acids. Solely the CDR3 DNA is kept, with 39 bases framed from the first base. V is pared back by 3 bases and J by 1 base, with 10 bases lying between the germline termini. Sample treatment or condition, as interpreted from the label and publication: allogeneic hematopoietic cell transplantation with graft depleted of TCRalphabeta T cells and CD19 B cells. The transplant recipients were children given TCRalphabeta/CD19-depleted allogeneic hematopoietic cell grafts. The library relied on PCR. The run used an Illumina HiSeq 2500. TCR libraries were prepared with molecular barcoding, using unique molecular identifiers to normalize TCRbeta repertoire quantification. TCRdb reworked the public reads: Q25 trimming with fastp, MiXCR clone assembly, productive beta chains retained. Entries are consolidated by CDR3 protein sequence, retaining the most common genes and DNA. The sample records over 400,000 distinct CDR3 sequences, roughly 43% of which are singletons. The top ten constitute 25% to 30% of the sample.

For this clonotype: Its antigen is unknown. No base quality values were provided; no much bigger clone lies one nucleotide off.

This TCR was sampled from a girl between 2 and 10 years old with aplastic anemia, due to receive a stem cell transplant. This sample comprised PBMCs, obtained before TCRalphabeta/CD19-depleted stem cell transplant. The chain joins TRBV20-1 to TRBJ2-7; the D region is possibly TRBD1 or TRBD2, each matching across 5 bases. The CDR3 corresponds to CSARTEGSYEQYF. At the DNA level, the sequence is TGCAGTGCTAGGACAGAGGGGTCCTACGAGCAGTACTTC.